A single sample is the source of the 2 T cell receptor beta chains below, sequenced in a study of T cell repertoires in cytomegalovirus infection (dated by TCRdb to about 2019). Instrument used: Illumina HiSeq 1500. TCRdb reprocessed the public reads (quality trimming at Q25 with fastp, clone calling with MiXCR) and kept in-frame beta chains. Each CDR3 protein gets just one entry, which takes the most common genes and DNA from the rows behind it. The sample records roughly 140,000 distinct CDR3 sequences, around 24% of which are singletons. The top ten clones comprise 9.5% to 12% of the sample. Sequencing was carried out using PBMCs. The source of these receptors is a human donor in good health (CMV status not recorded). Some clones in this sample may be carry-over from other donors' samples.

DNA of the CDR3: TGCAGTGTTACTCCGGGACAGGGGAGGGAAGAGACCCAGTACTTC. It yields the protein CSVTPGQGREETQYF. The chain links TRBV20-1 to TRBJ2-5; 10 positions agree with TRBD1. Germline values: CDR1 DFQATT, CDR2 SNEGSKA (reference sequence). This CDR3 has 15 residues. The V gene end was trimmed by 7 bases and the J gene end by 3 bases; junction bases not matched to a gene: 11.

This clonotype was recorded many times. In DNA, the CDR3 is TGTGCCAGCAGAGAGACAGGGATCTCCTACGAGCAGTACTTC. It specifies CASRETGISYEQYF. The V and J genes are TRBV7-2 and TRBJ2-7; 7 nucleotides align to TRBD1. Germline loops: CDR1 SGHTA, CDR2 FQGNSA. CDR3 length: 14 amino acids. V was clipped by 6 bases and J by 0 bases; unmatched bases: 5.